A selection of T cell receptor beta chains follows, all from one sample in a study of T cell repertoires in cytomegalovirus infection. A single record per CDR3 protein comes from TCRdb applying MiXCR to the reads. The data show hundreds of thousands of distinct CDR3 sequences, 42% seen once. Their antigens are not known. Material: cultured PBMCs, obtained from culture after CMV antigen stimulation. Receptors originate from a human donor in good health (CMV status not recorded). Some clones in this sample may be carry-over from other donors' samples. Each CDR3 is given with its conserved first and last residue. The D gene is left open where the match is weak. Where a row states a size, it is once, few, many or the class of an expanded clone; other rows omit it.

J gene | D gene | clone size | V gene | CDR3 protein | CDR3 DNA
TRBJ2-2 | TRBD1 | few | TRBV6-1 | CASSRDRGGKELFF | TGTGCCAGCAGCCGGGACAGGGGCGGTAAGGAGCTGTTTTTT
TRBJ2-2 | TRBD2 | . | TRBV27 | CASSPLSILAGGGSGELFF | TGTGCCAGCAGTCCCCTCTCGATACTAGCGGGAGGGGGGTCCGGGGAGCTGTTTTTT
TRBJ1-1 | . | . | TRBV7-2 | CASSPHMNTEAFF | TGTGCCAGCAGCCCCCACATGAACACTGAAGCTTTCTTT
TRBJ2-3 | TRBD1 | few | TRBV7-4 | CASSSRDRRTDTQYF | TGTGCCAGCAGCTCCCGGGACAGACGCACAGATACGCAGTATTTT
TRBJ2-5 | . | . | TRBV18 | CASSPGAAQETQYF | TGTGCCAGCTCACCCGGGGCGGCTCAAGAGACCCAGTACTTC
TRBJ2-3 | . | . | TRBV12-3/TRBV12-4 | CASSFLSVSDTQYF | TGTGCCAGCAGTTTCCTCAGCGTTTCGGATACGCAGTATTTT
TRBJ1-5 | TRBD1 | few | TRBV19 | CALIRTGIYNQPQHF | TGTGCCCTGATCCGGACAGGGATTTACAATCAGCCCCAGCATTTT
TRBJ1-1 | . | . | TRBV6-2/TRBV6-3 | CASSPNSMNTEAFF | TGTGCCAGCAGTCCCAACTCCATGAACACTGAAGCTTTCTTT
TRBJ2-3 | TRBD2 | . | TRBV4-2 | CASSPHRGGPDTQYF | TGTGCCAGCAGCCCACATCGGGGGGGCCCAGATACGCAGTATTTT
TRBJ2-3 | . | few | TRBV7-2 | CASSHPRADTQYF | TGTGCCAGCAGCCACCCCCGGGCAGATACGCAGTATTTT
TRBJ2-1 | TRBD1 | . | TRBV5-4 | CASSLTGGADEQFF | TGTGCCAGCAGCTTGACAGGGGGCGCGGATGAGCAGTTCTTC
TRBJ2-7 | TRBD1 | . | TRBV5-1 | CASSSRDRGNGEQYF | TGCGCCAGCAGCTCCCGGGACAGGGGGAATGGCGAGCAGTACTTC
TRBJ1-5 | . | . | TRBV28 | CASSSDYSNQPQHF | TGTGCCAGCAGTTCAGACTATAGCAATCAGCCCCAGCATTTT
TRBJ1-5 | TRBD1 | . | TRBV6-6 | CASRDRGGQPQHF | TGTGCCAGCAGAGACAGGGGTGGGCAGCCCCAGCATTTT
TRBJ1-6 | . | . | TRBV7-9 | CASSPNSPNNSPLHF | TGTGCCAGCAGCCCCAACTCCCCCAATAATTCACCCCTCCACTTT
TRBJ2-3 | . | . | TRBV10-3 | CAISESRVVQGIDTQYF | TGTGCCATCAGTGAGTCTCGGGTTGTACAGGGAATAGATACGCAGTATTTT